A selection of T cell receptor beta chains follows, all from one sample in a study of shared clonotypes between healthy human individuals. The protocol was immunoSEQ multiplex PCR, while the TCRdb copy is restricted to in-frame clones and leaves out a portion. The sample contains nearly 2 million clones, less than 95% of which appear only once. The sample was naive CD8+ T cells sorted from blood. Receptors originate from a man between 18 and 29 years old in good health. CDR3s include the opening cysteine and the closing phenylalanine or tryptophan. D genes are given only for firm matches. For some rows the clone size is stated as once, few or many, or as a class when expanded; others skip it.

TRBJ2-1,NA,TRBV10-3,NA,TGTGCCATCAGTGAGAACGAGAATGAGCAGTTCTTC,CAISENENEQFF
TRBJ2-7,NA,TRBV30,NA,TGTGCCTGGAGTCCTAAAAGAAGCTACGAGCAGTACTTC,CAWSPKRSYEQYF
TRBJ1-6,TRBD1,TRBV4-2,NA,TGTGCCAGCAGCCAAGAAACAGGGGGGAGTTATTCACCCCTCCACTTT,CASSQETGGSYSPLHF
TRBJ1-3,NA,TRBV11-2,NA,TGTGCCAGCAGCTTAGGGAGCCTCGGAGTGAGCTCTGGAAACACCATATATTTT,CASSLGSLGVSSGNTIYF
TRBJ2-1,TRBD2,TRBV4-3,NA,TGCGCCAGCAGCCAAGTACCCGGACTAGCGAAGGACAATGAGCAGTTCTTC,CASSQVPGLAKDNEQFF
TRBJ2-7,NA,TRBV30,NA,TGTGCCTGGGGCGCAGAGAATCACAATGACGAGCAGTACTTC,CAWGAENHNDEQYF
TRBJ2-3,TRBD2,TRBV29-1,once,TGCAGCGTTGAAAAAGCGGGGGCCAGCACAGATACGCAGTATTTT,CSVEKAGASTDTQYF
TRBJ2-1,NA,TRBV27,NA,TGTGCCAGCAGTTTAGGAGGTTCCTACAATGAGCAGTTCTTC,CASSLGGSYNEQFF
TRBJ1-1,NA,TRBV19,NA,TGTGCCAGTACCTATGCCCTTCGGCCATTTAACACTGAAGCTTTCTTT,CASTYALRPFNTEAFF
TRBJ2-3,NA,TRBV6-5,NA,TGTGCCAGCAGTTACTCCACCACAGATACGCAGTATTTT,CASSYSTTDTQYF
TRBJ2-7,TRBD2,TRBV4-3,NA,TGCGCCAGCAGCCAGGGGTGGTCTAGCGGGATTTCCTACGAGCAGTACTTC,CASSQGWSSGISYEQYF
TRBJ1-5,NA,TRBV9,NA,TGTGCCAGCAGCGCCGACAGTACCTATAGCAATCAGCCCCAGCATTTT,CASSADSTYSNQPQHF
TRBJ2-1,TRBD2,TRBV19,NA,TGTGCCAGTAGCCACTACACTAGCGGGAGTTGGGCCAATGAGCAGTTCTTC,CASSHYTSGSWANEQFF
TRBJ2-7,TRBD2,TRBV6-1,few,TGTGCCAGCAGTGACGACCATGGACTAGCAGAAACCTACGAGCAGTACTTC,CASSDDHGLAETYEQYF
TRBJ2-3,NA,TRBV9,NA,TGTGCCAGCAGCGGCACCGTGAGCACAGATACGCAGTATTTT,CASSGTVSTDTQYF
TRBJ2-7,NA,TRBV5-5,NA,TGTGCCAGCAGCTTCTTCGGCACATCCTACGAGCAGTACTTC,CASSFFGTSYEQYF
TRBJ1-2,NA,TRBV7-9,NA,TGTGCCAGCAGCGCAGAGTATGGCTACACCTTC,CASSAEYGYTF
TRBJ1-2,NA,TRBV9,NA,TGTGCCAGCACCGTAGGTCCAGGGAATAACTATGGCTACACCTTC,CASTVGPGNNYGYTF
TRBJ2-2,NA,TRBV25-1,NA,TGTGCCAGCAGTGAACCCGGGATCGGGGAGCTGTTTTTT,CASSEPGIGELFF
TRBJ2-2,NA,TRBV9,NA,TGTGCCAGCAGCCCAATAACCGTAAGGGGGACCGGGGAGCTGTTTTTT,CASSPITVRGTGELFF
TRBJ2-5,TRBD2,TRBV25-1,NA,TGTGCCAGCAGTGCCCCACGGGCGTTGTCTAGCGGCCAAGAGACCCAGTACTTC,CASSAPRALSSGQETQYF
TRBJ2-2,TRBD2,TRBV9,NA,TGTGCCAGCAGCGTAACGGGACTAGCGGGGCCGAACACCGGGGAGCTGTTTTTT,CASSVTGLAGPNTGELFF
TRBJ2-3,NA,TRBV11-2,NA,TGTGCCAGCAGCGCTATAACCAGAACAGATACGCAGTATTTT,CASSAITRTDTQYF
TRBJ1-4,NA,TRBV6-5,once,TGTGCCAGCAGTTACGGGCAGGCAACTAATGAAAAACTGTTTTTT,CASSYGQATNEKLFF
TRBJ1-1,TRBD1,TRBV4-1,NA,TGCGCCAGCAGCCATACCAGGGGGCACACTGAAGCTTTCTTT,CASSHTRGHTEAFF
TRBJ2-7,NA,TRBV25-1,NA,TGTGCGGTGGGGAGCGAGCAGTACTTC,CAVGSEQYF
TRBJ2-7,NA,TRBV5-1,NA,TGCGCCAGCAGCTTGGCCATCGCTGGGCGGGGTTACTCCTACGAGCAGTACTTC,CASSLAIAGRGYSYEQYF
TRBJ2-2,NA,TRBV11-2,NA,TGTGCCAGCAGCTTAGGAGCTTACACCGGGGAGCTGTTTTTT,CASSLGAYTGELFF
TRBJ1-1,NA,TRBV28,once,TGTGCCACCACGGATGTTGGCTTGGGTACTGAAGCTTTCTTT,CATTDVGLGTEAFF
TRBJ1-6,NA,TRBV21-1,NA,TGTGCCAGCAGCAAAGCGCTTAAGAGGCTGACAGGTCTGAATTCACCCCTCCACTTT,CASSKALKRLTGLNSPLHF
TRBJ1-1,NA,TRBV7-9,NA,TGTGCCAGCAGCTTAGCCCTCCGGAACACTGAAGCTTTCTTT,CASSLALRNTEAFF